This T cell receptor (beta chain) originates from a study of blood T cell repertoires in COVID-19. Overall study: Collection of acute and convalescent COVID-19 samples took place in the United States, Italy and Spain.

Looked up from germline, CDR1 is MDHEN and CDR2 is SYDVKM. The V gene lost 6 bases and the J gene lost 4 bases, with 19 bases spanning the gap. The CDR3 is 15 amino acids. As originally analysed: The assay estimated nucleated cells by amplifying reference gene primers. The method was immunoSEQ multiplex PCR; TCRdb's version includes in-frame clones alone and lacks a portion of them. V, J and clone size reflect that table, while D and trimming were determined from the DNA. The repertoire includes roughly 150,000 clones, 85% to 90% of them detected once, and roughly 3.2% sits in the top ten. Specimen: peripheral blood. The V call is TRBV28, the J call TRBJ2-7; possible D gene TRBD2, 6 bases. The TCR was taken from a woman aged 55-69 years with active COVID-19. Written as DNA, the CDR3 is TGTGCCAGCAGACTCCGGACTGGGGGGTTTTACGAGCAGTACTTC. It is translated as CASRLRTGGFYEQYF.